This T cell receptor beta chain originates from a study of T cells after somatic rescue of genetic block. Germline CDR1 and CDR2: KGHSH and LQKENI. The CDR3 is 12 amino acids. V lost 3 bases to trimming and J lost 8 bases, with 10 bases between them. Sequencing used immunoSEQ multiplex PCR; TCRdb keeps in-frame clones, though not all of them. In the table there are about 67,000 clones, under 95% of which are singletons. The sample was peripheral blood mononuclear cells (PBMCs). The sequence derives from a man aged 35 to 55. V usage is TRBV18 and J usage is TRBJ1-1; tentative D call: TRBD1 (6 bases). The CDR3 sequence: CASSPFDREAFF. As DNA, the CDR3 is TGTGCCAGCTCACCTTTCGACAGGGAAGCTTTCTTT.